The present T cell receptor (beta chain) was sequenced within a study of cytomegalovirus exposure and HLA in healthy donors. The CDR3 has 14 amino acids. V was pared by 6 bases and J by 3 bases, with 7 bases of the junction left unmatched. Germline assignment: CDR1 MNHEY and CDR2 SVGAGI. Primers for the PCR totalled 60 Vbeta and 13 Jbeta. This table comes from immunoSEQ multiplex PCR, and its TCRdb copy is limited to in-frame clones, with some not included. The repertoire consists of about 240,000 clones, with approximately 82% occurring once and the leading ten covering approximately 8.4%. The sequence was obtained from a woman aged 55-69 years in good health and CMV-seropositive. The sequenced sample consisted of PBMCs. The genes are TRBV6-5 and TRBJ2-7; 8 positions match TRBD1. The CDR3 is CASRPTGDFYEQYF. The CDR3 DNA is TGTGCCAGCAGACCGACAGGGGACTTCTACGAGCAGTACTTC.